Included here is one TCR beta chain sequence, with context. Per the germline V gene, CDR1 is LGHDT and CDR2 is YNNKEL (reference sequence). CDR3 length equals 15 residues. Unmatched junction bases numbered 5, after V lost 3 bases and J lost 4 bases. The protocol was immunoSEQ multiplex PCR, while the TCRdb copy is restricted to in-frame clones and leaves out a portion. The repertoire consists of 140,000 to 150,000 clones, with roughly 89% occurring once and the leading ten covering over 4.5%. The sample comes from a study of control samples from healthy donors and cancer patients. The sequence was obtained from a man in his thirties or forties in good health. The material sequenced was blood. The rearrangement joins TRBV3-1 (or the pseudogene TRBV3-2) to TRBJ2-7; 11 bases line up with TRBD1. CDR3 loop: CASSHSGDRGYEQYF. DNA of the CDR3: TGTGCCAGCAGCCACTCGGGGGACAGGGGGTACGAGCAGTACTTC.